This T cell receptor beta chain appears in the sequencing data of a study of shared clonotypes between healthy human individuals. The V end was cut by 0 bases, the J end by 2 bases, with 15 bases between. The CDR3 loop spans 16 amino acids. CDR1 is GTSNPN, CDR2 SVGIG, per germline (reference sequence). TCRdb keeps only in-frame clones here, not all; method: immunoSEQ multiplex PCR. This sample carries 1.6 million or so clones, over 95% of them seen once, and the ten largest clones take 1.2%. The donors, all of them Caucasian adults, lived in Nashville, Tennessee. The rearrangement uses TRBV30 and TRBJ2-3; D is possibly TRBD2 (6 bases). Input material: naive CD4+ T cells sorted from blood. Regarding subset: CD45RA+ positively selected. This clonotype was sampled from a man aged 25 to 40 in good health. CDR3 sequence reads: CAWSVLQRAFTDTQYF. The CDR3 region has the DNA TGTGCCTGGAGTGTACTCCAGCGGGCCTTCACAGATACGCAGTATTTT. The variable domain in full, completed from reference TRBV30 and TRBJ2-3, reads SQTIHQWPATLVQPVGSPLSLECTVEGTSNPNLYWYRQAAGRGLQLLFYSVGIGQISSEVPQNLSASRPQDRQFILSSKKLLLSDSGFYLCAWSVLQRAFTDTQYFGPGTRLTVL.